The present T cell receptor beta chain was sequenced within a study of post-analysis software for immune sequencing data. Study-level findings and limits: Multiple sclerosis patients showed significantly lower normalized Chao1 diversity than controls did. Same-batch preparations were strongly co-clustered by F measure. Patients carried roughly 5 TRBV segments more frequently than controls did, and TRBV5-6, TRBV5-1 and TRBV20-1 were among them.

Libraries were made from TCR beta cDNA, and they carried unique molecular identifiers. Between about 0.95 and 11 million T cells gave rise to roughly 0.5 million cDNA molecules. TCRdb reprocessed the PCR reads with MiXCR, giving one entry per CDR3 protein. In the table there are a few hundred thousand distinct CDR3 sequences, less than 40% of which are singletons. Trimming left V 2 bases short and J 9 bases short, with 12 bases between. Germline CDR1 is MNHEY and CDR2 is SVGAGI. This CDR3 region has 13 residues. With regard to this clonotype: Antigen unknown.

Sequenced: blood. The TCR was taken from a girl under 18 with multiple sclerosis. This sequence joins TRBV6-5 and TRBJ2-3; D unclear. The DNA of the CDR3 is TGTGCCAGCAGTTACGAATCGGTAGGGACGCAGTATTTT. It is translated as CASSYESVGTQYF.